This entry describes one T cell receptor (beta chain). Its antigen is not identified. The CDR3 has 12 amino acids. Germline V gene sequence: CDR1 SQVTM, CDR2 ANQGSEA. Trimming pared 2 bases from V and 6 bases from J, leaving 10 bases between. This sample stems from a study of cytomegalovirus exposure and HLA in healthy donors. Study-wide results and caveats: It was about 150 TCR beta chains that were listed as cytomegalovirus-associated.

PCR employed 60 Vbeta and 13 Jbeta primers. TCRdb's copy holds only in-frame clones and misses some; the assay was immunoSEQ multiplex PCR. The specimen's table records over 50,000 clones. Sequenced sample: PBMCs. The sequence was collected from a man aged 45-65 years in good health and CMV-seropositive. The chain employs TRBV29-1 and TRBJ1-1; no clear D gene. CDR3 region: CSVENIGAEAFF. The CDR3 DNA reads TGCAGCGTTGAAAACATTGGTGCTGAAGCTTTCTTT.